Many counts were recorded for the clone carrying this TCR beta chain. The source of the sample is a study of low-dose radiotherapy and immunotherapy resistance in tumors. This sample's time point: after trial treatment. Treatment given: LDRT plus nivolumab, ipilimumab, low-dose cyclophosphamide and aspirin (RACIN trial). Amplification, which lasted roughly 22 PCR cycles, used a constant-region primer and V-primer adapter to amplify TCRs. TCRdb re-analysed the reads in MiXCR, keeping a single row per CDR3 protein. This table holds over 50,000 distinct CDR3 sequences, 33% found once. The CDR3 is made up of 15 amino acids. V lost 4 bases to trimming and J lost 3 bases; unmatched junction nucleotides: 5. The germline V gene encodes CDR1 KGHDR and CDR2 SFDVKD.

The sequences come from PBMCs, collected after low-dose radiotherapy plus immunotherapy. The V gene is TRBV24-1, the J gene TRBJ1-5, with 7 nucleotides matching TRBD1. The TCR was taken from a male donor with rectosigmoid adenocarcinoma. CDR3 nucleotide sequence: TGTGCCACCAGTGACCCCGGGACAGTCAATCAGCCCCAGCATTTT. Translation gives CATSDPGTVNQPQHF.